This T cell receptor (beta chain) is from a study of T cell responses to AZD1222 COVID-19 vaccine. Study-level points and caveats: Donors were largely white British and mainly female; clonal diversity was possibly underestimated.

Sequencing was performed with immunoSEQ multiplex PCR; in TCRdb, only in-frame clones are kept and a portion is missing. The sample contains around 99,000 clones, 88% of which appear only once. This clone was recorded only once. Its antigen is as yet unknown. Here the sequenced sample was peripheral blood, taken on day 0 of MenACWY control vaccination. This TCR was sampled from an adult in good health.

The CDR3 sequence is CASSQVGTKAKLFF. The CDR3 bases are TGTGCCAGCAGCCAAGTGGGGACCAAGGCGAAGCTGTTTTTT. The chain combines TRBV3-1 (or the pseudogene TRBV3-2) with TRBJ1-4, with D tentatively TRBD1 (5 bases). Germline values: CDR1 LGHDT, CDR2 YNNKEL (reference sequence). V was pared by 1 base and J by 14 bases, with 17 bases between. CDR3 length: 14 amino acids.